This entry lists 20 T cell receptor beta chains sequenced from one sample in a study of CD8 T cells in ankylosing spondylitis. Study results and limitations: Seemingly characteristic of ankylosing spondylitis blood was a TCR beta motif consisting of about 8 highly homologous variants.

TCRdb itself ran the 5' RACE reads through MiXCR, one entry per CDR3 protein. The sample records more than 650,000 distinct CDR3 sequences, 10% to 15% being singletons. These TCRs are of unknown antigen specificity. Sequencing was carried out using blood, either unsorted or a sorted T cell fraction (not recorded which). These receptors were obtained from a male donor with ankylosing spondylitis.

This clonotype was counted between two and nine times. This chain uses TRBV7-2 with TRBJ1-1, with D tentatively TRBD1 (5 bases). V was trimmed by 0 bases and J by 2 bases, leaving 10 bases between them. Germline V CDR1 and CDR2: SGHTA, FQGNSA. This CDR3 contains 15 residues. CDR3 bases: TGTGCCAGCAGCTTAGCGCCGGGGGAAAACACTGAAGCTTTCTTT. Translation: CASSLAPGENTEAFF. The variable domain in full, completed from reference TRBV7-2 and TRBJ1-1, reads GAGVSQSPSNKVTEKGKDVELRCDPISGHTALYWYRQSLGQGLEFLIYFQGNSAPDKSGLPSDRFSAERTGGSVSTLTIQRTQQEDSAVYLCASSLAPGENTEAFFGQGTRLTVV.

The V gene is TRBV18, the J gene TRBJ2-5, with D unresolved. Trimming stripped 4 bases from V and 5 bases from J, with 8 bases between. Germline V lookup: CDR1 KGHSH, CDR2 LQKENI. The CDR3 totals 12 residues. Here the CDR3 reads CASSRLLETQYF. The CDR3 DNA reads TGTGCCAGCTCACGCCTCCTTGAGACCCAGTACTTC.

The chain combines TRBV29-1 with TRBJ2-5; D perhaps matches TRBD2 (6 bases). The V end lost 5 bases, the J end lost 0 bases, and 16 bases lay between the germline ends. The CDR3 has 15 amino acids. Germline V lookup: CDR1 SQVTM, CDR2 ANQGSEA. For the CDR3, the DNA is TGCAGCGTTACAACGGGACTGTCGTACCAAGAGACCCAGTACTTC. Translation: CSVTTGLSYQETQYF.

This clonotype was picked up many times. The chain links TRBV29-1 to TRBJ2-1; 8 nucleotides agree with TRBD1. There are 14 residues in the CDR3. The germline gives CDR1 SQVTM, CDR2 ANQGSEA. V lost 3 bases, J lost 2 bases, and 3 bases stayed unmatched. The CDR3 bases are TGCAGCGTTGATGGGACAGGACCCTACAATGAGCAGTTCTTC. It codes for CSVDGTGPYNEQFF.

This clonotype was picked up many times. This chain uses TRBV10-3 with TRBJ2-3; 7 positions agree with TRBD2. V lost 10 bases, J lost 1 base, and 8 bases stayed unmatched. Per the germline V gene, CDR1 is ENHRY and CDR2 is SYGVKD. The CDR3 contains 14 residues. In nucleotides, the CDR3 is TGTGCCAACAGCGATAGCGGGCGCACAGATACGCAGTATTTT. This codes for CANSDSGRTDTQYF.

V and J are TRBV5-4 and TRBJ2-3; TRBD2 is a possible D gene (7 bases). The CDR3 covers 16 residues. Germline values: CDR1 SGHNT, CDR2 YYREEE (reference sequence). Trimming stripped 3 bases from V and 4 bases from J, with 18 bases between. The CDR3 loop is CASSWGRYRGADTQYF. DNA of the CDR3: TGTGCCAGCAGCTGGGGGCGGTATCGGGGGGCAGATACGCAGTATTTT. Based on the CDR3 plus reference TRBV5-4 and TRBJ2-3, the full variable domain is ETGVTQSPTHLIKTRGQQVTLRCSSQSGHNTVSWYQQALGQGPQFIFQYYREEENGRGNFPPRFSGLQFPNYSSELNVNALELDDSALYLCASSWGRYRGADTQYFGPGTRLTVL.

The table lists this clonotype with many counts. The junction differs from germline at one of its ends, possibly a read error. V and J are TRBV5-1 and TRBJ1-1, with unresolved D. The CDR3 loop spans 13 amino acids. Per germline, CDR1 SGHRS and CDR2 YFSETQ. DNA of the CDR3: TGTGCTAGCAGCTTATCGCTGAACACTGAAGCTTTCTTT. It specifies CASSLSLNTEAFF.

The chain recombines TRBV7-9 with TRBJ2-7; 9 bases line up with TRBD2. The length of the CDR3 is 14 residues. Germline-derived CDR1 and CDR2 are SEHNR and FQNEAQ (reference sequence). V lost 1 base and J lost 5; bases outside the gene matches: 3. The CDR3 nucleotides are TGTGCCAGCAGCTTAGAGCGGGGGGCCCACGAGCAGTACTTC. Protein: CASSLERGAHEQYF.

The table lists this clonotype with many counts. The V call is TRBV5-1, the J call TRBJ1-1; D remains unclear. The CDR3 loop spans 15 amino acids. The V end was cut by 4 bases, the J end by 1 base, with 14 bases between. CDR1 is SGHRS, CDR2 YFSETQ, per germline. Here the CDR3 DNA reads TGCGCCAGCAGCCCCAACACCCTTCGGAACACTGAAGCTTTCTTT. Residues: CASSPNTLRNTEAFF.

This clonotype was picked up a small number of times. The chain links TRBV28 to TRBJ1-5; D uncertain. CDR3 length equals 16 residues. Per germline, CDR1 MDHEN and CDR2 SYDVKM. V shed 6 bases and J shed 7 bases, with 22 bases lying between them. CDR3 DNA sequence: TGTGCCAGCAGCCCGGGGTCGCAATCCCCAGGACAGCCCCAGCATTTT. This gives the protein CASSPGSQSPGQPQHF.

This rearrangement joins TRBV5-1 to TRBJ2-7, with D perhaps given as TRBD1 or TRBD2 (5 bases each). Germline CDR1 SGHRS, CDR2 YFSETQ. The CDR3 runs to 14 residues. Trimming pared 0 bases from V and 7 bases from J, leaving 14 bases between. CDR3 sequence: CASSLAQGEREQYF. The CDR3, as DNA: TGCGCCAGCAGCTTGGCCCAGGGAGAGAGGGAGCAGTACTTC.

This chain links TRBV5-1 with TRBJ2-3, with D perhaps TRBD1 or TRBD2 (6 bases each). CDR3 length: 14 residues. The ends were cut back, 4 bases at V and 4 bases at J, with 13 bases in the middle. Germline CDR1 is SGHRS and CDR2 is YFSETQ. CDR3 sequence: CASSPEGGPDTQYF. The CDR3 DNA is TGCGCCAGCAGCCCAGAGGGGGGTCCAGATACGCAGTATTTT.

The chain combines TRBV7-2 with TRBJ2-7; 12 bases are a match to TRBD2. The CDR3 sequence is 16 residues long. With 1 base clipped from V and 1 base from J, the junction kept 2 bases outside the gene matches. CDR1 SGHTA and CDR2 FQGNSA come from the germline V gene. This CDR3 reads CASSLELAGGSYEQYF. CDR3 DNA: TGTGCCAGCAGCTTAGAACTAGCGGGGGGTTCCTACGAGCAGTACTTC.

V and J are TRBV24-1 and TRBJ2-1; D may be TRBD1 (6 bases). The CDR3 totals 15 residues. In germline, CDR1 is KGHDR, CDR2 SFDVKD. V was shortened by 4 bases and J by 8 bases, with 17 bases between the two germline ends. The chain's CDR3 is CATSDRGIGTDEQFF. The CDR3 region has the DNA TGTGCCACCAGTGACAGGGGTATTGGTACCGATGAGCAGTTCTTC.

The gene calls are TRBV9 and TRBJ2-6; 7 bases are a match to TRBD1. Unmatched junction bases numbered 13, after V lost 4 bases and J lost 0 bases. Germline CDR1 and CDR2: SGDLS and YYNGEE. This CDR3 spans 19 amino acids. CDR3 sequence reads: CASSPNPGQSNSGANVLTF. CDR3 DNA: TGTGCCAGCAGCCCGAACCCGGGACAGTCTAACTCTGGGGCCAACGTCCTGACTTTC. Complete variable domain (other parts from reference TRBV9 and TRBJ2-6): DSGVTQTPKHLITATGQRVTLRCSPRSGDLSVYWYQQSLDQGLQFLIQYYNGEERAKGNILERFSAQQFPDLHSELNLSSLELGDSALYFCASSPNPGQSNSGANVLTFGAGSRLTVL.

This clonotype has only a few counts. The gene calls are TRBV28 and TRBJ2-3; TRBD2 matches 8 bases. The CDR3 covers 13 residues. Looked up from germline, CDR1 is MDHEN and CDR2 is SYDVKM. The J segment lost 10 bases and the V segment lost 2 bases, leaving 5 bases of the junction unmatched. For the CDR3, the DNA is TGTGCCAGCAGTTTAGGGACTAGTCGGGCGCAGTATTTT. Translation gives CASSLGTSRAQYF. Combining the CDR3 with reference TRBV28 and TRBJ2-3 gives the whole variable domain DVKVTQSSRYLVKRTGEKVFLECVQDMDHENMFWYRQDPGLGLRLIYFSYDVKMKEKGDIPEGYSVSREKKERFSLILESASTNQTSMYLCASSLGTSRAQYFGPGTRLTVL.

The V call is TRBV4-2, the J call TRBJ1-6; D uncertain. There are 14 residues in the CDR3. Germline values: CDR1 LGHNA, CDR2 YNFKEQ. With 5 bases removed from V and 7 bases from J, the gap between germline ends came to 12 bases. In DNA, the CDR3 is TGTGCCAGCAGCTTGGACGCGGAGAATTCACCCCTCCACTTT. This gives the protein CASSLDAENSPLHF.

This rearrangement joins TRBV7-9 to TRBJ1-5; possibly TRBD1 for D (6 bases). The CDR3 sequence is 15 residues long. V dropped 5 bases and J dropped 5 bases, with 16 bases sitting between them. In germline, CDR1 is SEHNR, CDR2 FQNEAQ (reference sequence). CDR3 DNA sequence: TGTGCCAGCAGCCCTGGACAGCCGCCGTATCAGCCCCAGCATTTT. Translation gives CASSPGQPPYQPQHF.

The chain uses TRBV7-2 and TRBJ1-2; the D is unclear. Germline CDR1 is SGHTA and CDR2 is FQGNSA. This CDR3 is built from 15 residues. Trimming took 2 bases from V and 3 from J, leaving 13 bases between them. CDR3 DNA: TGTGCCAGCAGCTTACGAACCCAGGCCGACTATGGCTACACCTTC. This codes for CASSLRTQADYGYTF.

V and J are TRBV11-2 and TRBJ2-7, with D maybe TRBD1 (5 bases). The CDR3 loop spans 17 amino acids. Germline-derived CDR1 and CDR2 are SGHAT and FQNNGV. V shed 5 bases and J shed 2 bases, with 22 bases lying between them. CDR3 residues: CASSPDSAVSFPYEQYF. As DNA, the CDR3 is TGTGCCAGCAGCCCTGACAGTGCCGTCAGTTTTCCCTACGAGCAGTACTTC.